This T cell receptor (beta chain) was identified during a study of blood T cell repertoires in COVID-19. The wider study: Sites across the United States, Italy and Spain contributed samples from acute and convalescent COVID-19.

Some clones are missing from TCRdb's copy, which holds only in-frame ones; the method was immunoSEQ multiplex PCR. The sample lists 230,000 or so clones; about 90% were seen once. The V end lost 7 bases, the J end lost 1 base, and 10 bases lay between the germline ends. This CDR3 is 14 amino acids long. Germline CDR1 reads MNHEY; CDR2 reads SVGAGI. The sequenced material came from peripheral blood. The chain recombines TRBV6-5 with TRBJ2-2, with D possibly being TRBD2 (5 bases). The receptor comes from an older woman with COVID-19, enrolled during active disease. This chain's CDR3 is CASTRRVNTGELFF. The CDR3, as DNA: TGTGCCAGCACCCGGCGGGTGAACACCGGGGAGCTGTTTTTT.